This passage covers 23 T cell receptor beta chains from one sample sequenced in a study of cytomegalovirus exposure and HLA in healthy donors. The PCR employed 60 Vbeta primers together with 13 Jbeta primers. Only in-frame clones appear in the TCRdb table, and some are missing; sequencing was by immunoSEQ multiplex PCR. The sample holds fewer than 250,000 clones, around 80% seen once. Sequencing was performed on PBMCs. These receptors were taken from a man between 40 and 49 years old in good health and CMV-seropositive.

This clone has a single count. The chain recombines TRBV7-9 with TRBJ2-1; D is uncertain. Trimming took off 4 bases at V and 0 bases at J, with 13 bases between the two ends. CDR1 SEHNR and CDR2 FQNEAQ come from the germline V gene (reference sequence). The CDR3 is 16 residues long. The CDR3 sequence: CASSSLVLASYNEQFF. CDR3 coding DNA: TGTGCCAGCAGCTCCCTGGTACTTGCCTCCTACAATGAGCAGTTCTTC.

For this clone: The germline gene is not matched at one end of the junction; a read error may be the cause. This same CDR3 is encoded by further DNA sequences in the sample. The chain recombines TRBV6-6 with TRBJ2-5; TRBD1 might be the D (5 bases). CDR3 length: 15 amino acids. CDR1 is MNHNY and CDR2 is SVGAGI in the germline V gene (reference sequence). The CDR3 loop is CASSPNQGVRETQYF. CDR3 DNA: TGCGCCAGCAGTCCGAATCAAGGGGTTCGGGAGACCCAGTACTTC.

The chain recombines TRBV2 with TRBJ1-1; 8 bases are shared with TRBD1. V dropped 8 bases and J dropped 5; count of bases not matched to a gene: 13. The CDR3 runs 15 residues. Germline CDR1 is SNHLY and CDR2 is FYNNEI. CDR3 protein: CASHPGTGMRTEAFF. The CDR3 nucleotides are TGTGCCAGCCATCCCGGGACAGGCATGAGGACTGAAGCTTTCTTT.

The chain combines TRBV5-4 with TRBJ1-2; maybe TRBD1 (6 bases). The V end lost 1 base, the J end lost 7 bases, and 14 bases lay between the germline ends. Germline V gives CDR1 SGHNT, CDR2 YYREEE (reference sequence). The CDR3 contains 14 residues. The CDR3 loop is CASSLFQGGCGYTF. The DNA of the CDR3 is TGTGCCAGCAGCTTGTTCCAAGGGGGTTGTGGCTACACCTTC.

V is TRBV7-3 and J is TRBJ2-1, with TRBD2 identical over 14 bases. In germline, CDR1 is SGHTA, CDR2 FQGTGA. V dropped 5 bases and J dropped 6; count of bases not matched to a gene: 6. The CDR3 spans 16 residues. The CDR3 DNA sequence: TGTGCCAGCAGCCCAGGGACTAGCGGGGGTTTCAATGAGCAGTTCTTC. Encoded protein: CASSPGTSGGFNEQFF.

This chain links TRBV5-6 with TRBJ2-1, with 7 bases matching TRBD1. The CDR3 is 16 residues long. Germline CDR1 is SGHDT and CDR2 is YYEEEE. V shed 6 bases, J shed 0 bases, and the junction held 9 bases outside the gene matches. The CDR3 DNA reads as TGTGCCAGCACCTATGACGCAGGGGGCTCCTACAATGAGCAGTTCTTC. Protein product: CASTYDAGGSYNEQFF.

The J gene is TRBJ2-1, the V gene TRBV2; possible D gene TRBD1, 6 bases. Trimming took 6 bases from V and 3 from J, leaving 15 bases between them. Germline V CDR1 and CDR2: SNHLY, FYNNEI. This CDR3 is built from 15 residues. The chain's CDR3 is CASRSPGVGYNEQFF. The CDR3, as DNA: TGTGCCAGCAGGTCTCCAGGGGTTGGCTACAATGAGCAGTTCTTC.

The rearrangement links TRBV5-8 to TRBJ2-7; 9 positions agree with TRBD2. The CDR3 consists of 15 residues. Trimming took 5 bases from V and 5 from J; bases not matched to a gene: 11. The V gene's germline CDR1 is SGHTS and CDR2 YDEGEE. CDR3 sequence (DNA): TGTGCCAGCAGTTCGTCCGGGACTAGCACCCACGAGCAGTACTTC. Encoded protein: CASSSSGTSTHEQYF.

This chain uses TRBV7-3 with TRBJ2-6, with 8 bases that match TRBD2. The CDR3 is 18 residues long. The germline CDR1 and CDR2 sequences are SGHTA and FQGTGA. Trimming took 5 bases from V and 4 from J; bases not matched to a gene: 13. CDR3 in DNA: TGTGCCAGCAGCCCCGGGGCTAGCGGGTCCCCCGGGGCCAACGTCCTGACTTTC. Amino acids: CASSPGASGSPGANVLTF.

Only a few counts were recorded for this clone. The V gene is TRBV28, the J gene TRBJ1-2, with 7 bases aligning to TRBD1. CDR1 is MDHEN and CDR2 is SYDVKM in the germline V gene. The CDR3 runs 12 residues. With 2 bases clipped from V and 6 bases from J, the junction kept 0 bases outside the gene matches. The CDR3 is CASSLTGDGYTF. CDR3 DNA sequence: TGTGCCAGCAGTTTAACAGGGGATGGCTACACCTTC.

This chain uses TRBV6-5 with TRBJ2-1; maybe TRBD2 (6 bases). The CDR3 sequence is 12 residues long. The V end was cut by 7 bases, the J end by 10 bases, with 14 bases between. The germline gives CDR1 MNHEY, CDR2 SVGAGI. The CDR3 DNA reads TGTGCCAGCAAAGGCTTACGGGGGGAGCAGTTCTTC. It translates to CASKGLRGEQFF.

The chain has TRBV7-3 and TRBJ2-1; D unresolved. Germline CDR1 is SGHTA and CDR2 is FQGTGA. CDR3 size: 12 residues. V was trimmed by 1 base and J by 7 bases, leaving 5 bases between them. CDR3 residues: CASSLRRNEQFF. The CDR3 nucleotides are TGTGCCAGCAGCTTAAGGCGGAATGAGCAGTTCTTC.

The genes are TRBV18 and TRBJ1-5, with D maybe TRBD1 (5 bases). This CDR3 contains 13 residues. V shed 3 bases and J shed 5 bases, with 8 bases lying between them. Germline V CDR1 and CDR2: KGHSH, LQKENI. The CDR3 DNA reads as TGTGCCAGCTCACCTGGGGGGGATCAGCCCCAGCATTTT. Protein: CASSPGGDQPQHF.

The chain carries TRBV6-1 and TRBJ2-7; TRBD1 is a possible D gene (6 bases). Trimming stripped 3 bases from V and 3 bases from J, with 12 bases between. Germline V CDR1 and CDR2: MNHNS, SASEGT. The CDR3 has 14 residues. The CDR3 loop is CASSDTGLYYEQYF. Written as DNA, the CDR3 is TGTGCCAGCAGTGACACAGGGCTCTACTACGAGCAGTACTTC.

The chain joins TRBV4-1 to TRBJ2-4; D uncertain. The CDR3 extends over 16 amino acids. V was cut by 2 bases and J by 0 bases, with 11 bases left in between. Germline V lookup: CDR1 MGHRA, CDR2 YSYEKL. The CDR3 DNA reads TGCGCCAGCAGCCAATTTTCCCAGATAGCCAAAAACATTCAGTACTTC. This translates into CASSQFSQIAKNIQYF.

This rearrangement joins TRBV5-1 to TRBJ2-7; no clear D. CDR3 length: 14 amino acids. V lost 0 bases to trimming and J lost 2 bases, with 9 bases between them. The V gene's germline CDR1 is SGHRS and CDR2 YFSETQ. This CDR3 is CASSLVVDTYEQYF. In nucleotides, the CDR3 is TGCGCCAGCAGCTTGGTAGTAGATACCTACGAGCAGTACTTC.

This clone was counted between two and nine times. The rearrangement joins TRBV4-2 to TRBJ2-1; unclear D gene. The CDR3 totals 15 residues. Trimming cost V 0 bases and J 10 bases, with 16 bases left between them. Looked up from germline, CDR1 is LGHNA and CDR2 is YNFKEQ. The CDR3 is CASSQDASRAEEQFF. The CDR3 nucleotides read TGTGCCAGCAGCCAAGATGCCTCCCGAGCTGAGGAGCAGTTCTTC.

This clone occurred once. The chain is built from TRBV6-5 and TRBJ1-1; 7 bases agree with TRBD1. Germline V gene lookup returns CDR1 MNHEY and CDR2 SVGAGI. The CDR3 consists of 14 residues. J was trimmed by 1 base and V by 2 bases; bases with no gene match: 1. The DNA for the CDR3 is TGTGCCAGCAGTTACGGACAGGCGAACACTGAAGCTTTCTTT. Translating gives CASSYGQANTEAFF.

This rearrangement joins TRBV2 to TRBJ1-5; no definite D call. The CDR3 sequence is 12 residues long. CDR1 and CDR2 from the germline V gene are SNHLY and FYNNEI. V was clipped by 8 bases and J by 4 bases, with 9 bases between them. The CDR3 spells CASSESNQPQHF. The CDR3 DNA follows: TGTGCCAGCTCCGAGTCTAATCAGCCCCAGCATTTT.

The gene calls are TRBV4-1 and TRBJ2-3, with 9 bases fitting TRBD1. The junction had 6 bases not matched to a gene; V was cut back by 2 bases and J by 3 bases. This CDR3 comprises 16 residues. CDR1 and CDR2 (germline): MGHRA, YSYEKL. In DNA, the CDR3 is TGCGCCAGCAGCCAACAGGACAGGGGTAGGACAGATACGCAGTATTTT. Protein product: CASSQQDRGRTDTQYF.

This clone has only a few counts. The V and J genes are TRBV2 and TRBJ2-1, with 8 bases lining up with TRBD2. V trimming: 8 bases; J trimming: 6 bases; junction bases outside the gene matches: 12. CDR1 and CDR2 (germline): SNHLY, FYNNEI. This CDR3 contains 15 residues. This CDR3 reads CASGEGTRAVNEQFF. The DNA of the CDR3 is TGTGCCAGCGGGGAGGGGACTAGGGCCGTCAATGAGCAGTTCTTC.

The chain combines TRBV5-1 with TRBJ2-1, with 10 bases identical to TRBD2. J was trimmed by 1 base and V by 5 bases; bases with no gene match: 3. Germline CDR1 and CDR2: SGHRS and YFSETQ. The CDR3 is 15 amino acids. The CDR3 region has the DNA TGCGCCAGCAGAGCGACTAGCGGGTCCTACAATGAGCAGTTCTTC. The encoded protein is CASRATSGSYNEQFF. Together with reference TRBV5-1 and TRBJ2-1, the CDR3 gives the full variable domain: KAGVTQTPRYLIKTRGQQVTLSCSPISGHRSVSWYQQTPGQGLQFLFEYFSETQRNKGNFPGRFSGRQFSNSRSEMNVSTLELGDSALYLCASRATSGSYNEQFFGPGTRLTVL.

The chain couples TRBV30 to TRBJ2-3, with TRBD1 identical over 9 bases. This CDR3 is built from 15 residues. Germline CDR1 reads GTSNPN; CDR2 reads SVGIG (reference sequence). Losses at the gene ends were 2 bases for V and 0 bases for J; bases not matched to a gene: 3. The CDR3, as DNA: TGTGCCTGGAGTACAGGGGGCATTAGCACAGATACGCAGTATTTT. This translates into CAWSTGGISTDTQYF.